This T cell receptor beta chain is drawn from a study of shared T cell receptors in the human thymus listed by TCRdb under 2021. Looking at the study overall: The study examined how self-reactive, shared T-cell receptor alpha chains are generated in the human thymus.

Libraries came from the immunoSEQ multiplex PCR assay. Here the immuneACCESS table is served through TCRdb, limited to in-frame sequences with V and J called. Missing clones are a known gap in these copies; in checked studies unresolved V genes cover under half, and the rest lacks a known reason. The sample table shows approximately 400,000 clones, and just under 95% are seen once. The ten largest clonotypes hold roughly 0.02% of the sample. For this clone: This clone's antigen is unknown. Within one base of it there is no much larger clone, and no base qualities were kept.

The CDR3 measures 16 amino acids from cysteine to phenylalanine. The only DNA kept is the CDR3, 48 bases in frame from the first base. CDR1 and CDR2 were assigned from the germline V gene as MNHNS and SASEGT. V and J lose 0 bases and 1 base, and a span of 12 bases separates them. Here the chain combines TRBV6-1 and TRBJ1-1; TRBD1 is a possible D gene, resting on 5 matching bases. The sequenced sample was thymocytes. The clonotype originates from a human donor. For the CDR3, the sequence is CASSEAVGPQNTEAFF. DNA sequence: TGTGCCAGCAGTGAAGCGGTGGGACCGCAGAACACTGAAGCTTTCTTT.